The subject of this entry is one T cell receptor beta chain. This sample stems from a study of blood T cell repertoires in COVID-19. On the study more broadly: Italy, Spain and the United States were the sources of the convalescent and acute COVID-19 samples. PBMCs, B-cell-depleted T cells, or T cells were the source of the cDNA or gDNA that made up the material.

Trimming cost V 2 bases and J 2 bases, with 13 bases left between them. CDR1 SGHVS and CDR2 FNYEAQ come from the germline V gene. CDR3 length: 17 residues. In the authors' methods: Amplification with reference gene primers provided the estimates of nucleated cell counts. Only in-frame clones appear in the TCRdb table, and some are missing; sequencing was by immunoSEQ multiplex PCR. V, J and clone size are those of that table, while D and trimming were read from the DNA. The data show roughly 80,000 clones, roughly 80% seen once. The sequence was obtained from a man in his sixties with active or convalescent COVID-19. The material sequenced was peripheral blood. The chain combines TRBV7-6 with TRBJ2-6, with D maybe TRBD1 (5 bases). CDR3: CASSLRAGRTGANVLTF. CDR3 bases: TGTGCCAGCAGCTTAAGAGCAGGGCGGACTGGGGCCAACGTCCTGACTTTC.